This is a list of T cell receptor beta chains from one sample in a study of cytotoxic CD8 clonotypes in ibrutinib-treated CLL. Sequencing was performed with immunoSEQ multiplex PCR; in TCRdb, only in-frame clones are kept and a portion is missing. The data contain roughly 56,000 clones, about 72% of them singletons. The starting material was PBMCs, obtained after 12 months of ibrutinib treatment. The receptors originated from a human donor with chronic lymphocytic leukemia. CDR3s include the opening cysteine and the closing phenylalanine or tryptophan. D genes are given only for firm matches. Not all rows give a size; the values are once, few, many and, for expanded clones, a class.

v_gene	j_gene	d_gene	abundance	CDR3nt	CDR3aa
TRBV6-1	TRBJ2-3	TRBD2	NA	TGTGCCAGCAGTGGTTCGAGCGGGAGCACTAGATTTCTGGCAGATACGCAGTATTTT	CASSGSSGSTRFLADTQYF
TRBV10-3	TRBJ2-7	NA	few	TGTGCCATCAGTGAGTCGGCTGGAGGCGAGCAGTACTTC	CAISESAGGEQYF
TRBV29-1	TRBJ1-1	NA	NA	TGCAGCGTCTGGGGGGGTGGTGGGACTGAAGCTTTCTTT	CSVWGGGGTEAFF
TRBV6-1	TRBJ2-7	NA	few	TGTGCCAGCAGTGAAGGGACATTACTCCACGAGCAGTACTTC	CASSEGTLLHEQYF
TRBV5-5	TRBJ1-3	TRBD1	NA	TGTGCCAGCAGCGGATCGGGACAGGGGATTGGAAACACCATATATTTT	CASSGSGQGIGNTIYF
TRBV30	TRBJ1-1	TRBD1	NA	TGTGCCTGGAGTTTAAGACCCACAGGGGCCACGGTCAACACTGAAGCTTTCTTT	CAWSLRPTGATVNTEAFF
TRBV19	TRBJ2-2	TRBD2	NA	TGTGCCAGTACTAGGACTAGCGGGAGAACCGGGGAGCTGTTTTTT	CASTRTSGRTGELFF
TRBV7-2	TRBJ2-1	NA	NA	TGTGCCAGCAGCTTAGGGTCAGGCTCCAAGCAGTTCTTC	CASSLGSGSKQFF
TRBV7-6	TRBJ2-7	TRBD2	once	TGTGCCAGCAGCTTACTGGTAGCGGGAGTCGGCGAGCAGTACTTC	CASSLLVAGVGEQYF
TRBV7-3	TRBJ2-7	NA	NA	TGTGCCAGCAGCTTAAATCCGGGACCCTACGAGCAGTACTTC	CASSLNPGPYEQYF
TRBV6-5	TRBJ1-3	NA	few	TGTGCCAGCAGTCCCTCGATCGGCGGGAGAAACACCATATATTTT	CASSPSIGGRNTIYF
TRBV19	TRBJ1-2	TRBD1	NA	TGTGCCAGTAGTCCAGGACAGGGGGTTTATGGCTACACCTTC	CASSPGQGVYGYTF
TRBV7-9	TRBJ2-3	TRBD1	NA	TGTGCCAGCAGCCGATTAGAGACAGGGAGCACAGATACGCAGTATTTT	CASSRLETGSTDTQYF
TRBV9	TRBJ1-2	TRBD1	NA	TGTGCCAGCAGCGCGACAGGGACTAACTATGGCTACACCTTC	CASSATGTNYGYTF
TRBV5-4	TRBJ2-7	NA	NA	TGTGCCAGCAAACCGGGTGGTGATTGGCCCTACGAGCAGTACTTC	CASKPGGDWPYEQYF
TRBV18	TRBJ1-3	NA	NA	TGTGCCAGCTCACCGTACAGGGATACCTCTGGAAACACCATATATTTT	CASSPYRDTSGNTIYF
TRBV6-6	TRBJ1-3	TRBD1	few	TGTGCCAGCAGTTACCGAACAGGGGCCCCTTCCAGCACCATATATTTT	CASSYRTGAPSSTIYF
TRBV18	TRBJ1-4	NA	NA	TGTGCCAGCTCACGGGGAACAGGGAATGATGAAAAACTGTTTTTT	CASSRGTGNDEKLFF
TRBV19	TRBJ2-1	TRBD2	NA	TGTGCCAGTAGGGTGGGGACTAGCGGGAGGTGGGGCAATGAGCAGTTCTTC	CASRVGTSGRWGNEQFF
TRBV28	TRBJ1-2	TRBD1	NA	TGTGCCAGCAGACCGACAGGGGACCTCTATGGCTACACCTTC	CASRPTGDLYGYTF
TRBV28	TRBJ2-5	TRBD1	NA	TGTGCCAGCAGTTTAGGCACAGGGGGCTTTGTGATAGAGACCCAGTACTTC	CASSLGTGGFVIETQYF
TRBV11-2	TRBJ2-7	NA	few	TGTGCCAGCAGCTCCTACCGCCGGGGGCGGGACGTCTACGAGCAGTACTTC	CASSSYRRGRDVYEQYF
TRBV4-2	TRBJ2-3	TRBD1	NA	TGTGCCAGCAGCCGAGTACCGGGACAGAACACAGATACGCAGTATTTT	CASSRVPGQNTDTQYF
TRBV4-2	TRBJ2-3	TRBD2	NA	TGTGCCAGCAGCCGAAGATTACCGACAGACCCGGGACTAGCGGGACCCACAGATACGCAGTATTTT	CASSRRLPTDPGLAGPTDTQYF
TRBV9	TRBJ2-1	TRBD1	NA	TGTGCCAGCAGCCCCGGACAGGGGTCGAGGGACAATGAGCAGTTCTTC	CASSPGQGSRDNEQFF
TRBV11-2	TRBJ1-3	NA	NA	TGTGCCAGCAGCTTAGGGAGCGGAAACACCATATATTTT	CASSLGSGNTIYF
TRBV4-1	TRBJ2-6	NA	NA	TGCGCCAGCAGCCAGGGGTACTCTGGGGCCAACGTCCTGACTTTC	CASSQGYSGANVLTF
TRBV28	TRBJ2-7	TRBD2	few	TGTGCCAGCAGTCGCCGGGGACTAGCGGTCCACGAGCAGTACTTC	CASSRRGLAVHEQYF
TRBV23-1	TRBJ2-2	TRBD1	NA	TGCGCCAGCAAGTCCGGACAGGAGCTCACCGGGGAGCTGTTTTTT	CASKSGQELTGELFF
TRBV2	TRBJ2-2	NA	NA	TGTGCCAGCAAAGGGGACGCCAACACCGGGGAGCTGTTTTTT	CASKGDANTGELFF
TRBV6-5	TRBJ2-5	NA	NA	TGTGCCAGCAGGATAGGGGCGGATCAAGAGACCCAGTACTTC	CASRIGADQETQYF
TRBV5-4	TRBJ2-7	NA	NA	TGTGCCAGCAGCTCACGCCAGGGTTTTGGCGAGCAGTACTTC	CASSSRQGFGEQYF
TRBV2	TRBJ1-1	TRBD1	NA	TGTGCCAGCAGACAGGGGGCTGAAGCTTTCTTT	CASRQGAEAFF
TRBV4-3	TRBJ2-7	NA	NA	TGCGCCAGCAGCCAAGATCGGGGACGGAACTACGAGCAGTACTTC	CASSQDRGRNYEQYF
TRBV6-6	TRBJ2-5	NA	once	TGTGCCAGCAGTTACTCGCCTCGGGGCGAGACCCAGTACTTC	CASSYSPRGETQYF
TRBV9	TRBJ2-3	TRBD1	NA	TGTGCCAGCAGCGTACGACAGGGTGACACAGATACGCAGTATTTT	CASSVRQGDTDTQYF
TRBV21-1	TRBJ2-7	NA	NA	TGTGCCAGCAGACCGGGACAGGGATTCTACGAGCAGTACTTC	CASRPGQGFYEQYF
TRBV7-8	TRBJ2-5	NA	once	TGTGCCAGCAGCTTACCTCGGACAGTCCAAGAGACCCAGTACTTC	CASSLPRTVQETQYF
TRBV15	TRBJ2-1	NA	NA	TGTGCCACCTCCGGGGGTTATTCGGGGCAGTTCTTC	CATSGGYSGQFF
TRBV7-6	TRBJ2-1	TRBD2	NA	TGTGCCAGCAGCTTAGTGGTATTAGCGGGAGCTCATGAGCAGTTCTTC	CASSLVVLAGAHEQFF
TRBV27	TRBJ2-1	TRBD1	few	TGTGCCAGCACTTTAGGAGGGACAGGTCCAAGCTCCTACAATGAGCAGTTCTTC	CASTLGGTGPSSYNEQFF